This T cell receptor beta chain emerged from a study of blood T cell repertoires in COVID-19. Overall study context: Collection of acute and convalescent COVID-19 samples took place in the United States, Italy and Spain.

Participant-reported clinical history was the basis for cohort assignment. In Cohort 3, a recovered donor had either two negative PCRs, clearance, or symptom resolution. How the authors handled the data: Estimation of nucleated cell counts was performed using reference gene primer amplification. Sequencing used immunoSEQ multiplex PCR; TCRdb keeps in-frame clones, though not all of them. D and trimming come from the DNA, and the V and J calls and clone size come from that table. Here the sample spans around 220,000 clones, roughly 89% being singletons. The source is a middle-aged woman who had recovered from COVID-19. The specimen was PBMCs or T cells enriched from blood (not recorded which).

The CDR3 region is CASSTGQANQPQHF. CDR3 DNA: TGTGCCAGCAGTACTGGACAGGCTAATCAGCCCCAGCATTTT. V and J are TRBV2 and TRBJ1-5; 7 positions agree with TRBD1. Trimming took 5 bases from V and 4 from J; bases not matched to a gene: 5. Germline-derived CDR1 and CDR2 are SNHLY and FYNNEI. The CDR3 has 14 residues.